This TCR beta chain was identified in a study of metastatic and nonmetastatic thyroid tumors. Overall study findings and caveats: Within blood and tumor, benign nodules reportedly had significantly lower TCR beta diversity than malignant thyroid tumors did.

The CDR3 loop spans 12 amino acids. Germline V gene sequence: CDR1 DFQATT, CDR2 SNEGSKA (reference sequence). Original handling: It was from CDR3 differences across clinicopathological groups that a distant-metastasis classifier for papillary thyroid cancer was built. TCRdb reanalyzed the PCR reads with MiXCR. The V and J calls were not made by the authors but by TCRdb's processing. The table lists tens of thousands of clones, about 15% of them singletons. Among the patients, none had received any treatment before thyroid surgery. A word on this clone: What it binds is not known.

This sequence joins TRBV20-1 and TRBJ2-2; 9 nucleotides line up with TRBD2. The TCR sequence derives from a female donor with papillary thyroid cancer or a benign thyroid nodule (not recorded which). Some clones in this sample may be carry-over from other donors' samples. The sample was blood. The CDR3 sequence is CIGTSSTGELFF. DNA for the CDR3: TGCATCGGGACTAGCTCCACCGGGGAGCTGTTTTTT.